This T cell receptor beta chain was obtained from a study of cytomegalovirus exposure and HLA in healthy donors. With 5 bases clipped from V and 6 bases from J, the junction kept 11 bases outside the gene matches. Germline V gene data show CDR1 as MNHEY and CDR2 as SVGAGI. The CDR3 is made up of 15 amino acids. The PCR used 60 Vbeta and 13 Jbeta primers. Some clones are missing from TCRdb's copy, which holds only in-frame ones; the method was immunoSEQ multiplex PCR. The top ten hold less than 7% of the sample, which has some 120,000 clones, about 74% seen once. Findings of the study overall: The study listed 150 to 200 cytomegalovirus-associated TCR beta chains.

Remarks on this clone: The antigen remains undetermined.

This sequence originates from a woman between 50 and 59 years old in good health and CMV-seropositive. This chain uses TRBV6-5 with TRBJ2-3; 7 nucleotides match TRBD1. Material for sequencing was PBMCs. CDR3 in amino acids: CASSRGTTGFDTQYF. CDR3 sequence (DNA): TGTGCCAGCAGTCGAGGGACGACAGGGTTTGATACGCAGTATTTT.